This T cell receptor beta chain derives from a study of T cell repertoires in cytomegalovirus infection. Whole-study findings and limits: Dominating the ex vivo response were TCR beta clonotypes that were CMV-specific and HLA-C-restricted.

The sample holds a few counts of this clonotype. Antigen unknown. J gave up 6 bases and V 4 bases, and 10 bases lay outside the gene matches. Per germline, CDR1 SGHRS and CDR2 YFSETQ. The CDR3 runs to 15 residues. TCRdb processed the reads anew with MiXCR; each CDR3 protein has one entry. Of 830,000 or so distinct CDR3 sequences detected, approximately 32% appear once; the ten largest clones hold under 15%. The sample here was cultured CD8+ T cells from PBMCs, taken from culture after CMV antigen stimulation. The receptor was derived from a human donor in good health (CMV status not recorded). Some clones in this sample may be carry-over from other donors' samples. The chain combines TRBV5-1 with TRBJ2-7; 10 bases are a match to TRBD2. CDR3 coding DNA: TGCGCCAGCAGCATCCCCAGCGGGGGGGCCCTCGAGCAGTACTTC. The encoded protein is CASSIPSGGALEQYF.